Listed here are 21 T cell receptor beta chains from one sample, sequenced in a study of control samples from healthy donors and cancer patients. Libraries were prepared by immunoSEQ multiplex PCR; TCRdb keeps only in-frame clonotypes and omits some of them. Here the sample spans about 130,000 clones, approximately 92% being singletons. Sequenced material: blood. The source of these receptors is a woman aged 45-65 years in good health.

The gene calls are TRBV6-5 and TRBJ2-1, with 7 bases matching TRBD2. CDR1 MNHEY and CDR2 SVGAGI come from the germline V gene. The CDR3 is 12 amino acids. The ends lost 6 bases at V and 7 bases at J; junction bases unmatched: 3. CDR3 bases: TGTGCCAGCAGGGGTAGCGGGAATGAGCAGTTCTTC. It encodes CASRGSGNEQFF.

V gene TRBV27 combines with J gene TRBJ2-1; 7 bases agree with TRBD2. The CDR3 covers 16 residues. The trim removed 6 bases at V and 4 bases at J, leaving 12 bases unmatched. Per the germline V gene, CDR1 is MNHEY and CDR2 is SMNVEV (reference sequence). CDR3 protein: CASSPIPGGVYNEQFF. The CDR3 DNA follows: TGTGCCAGCAGCCCCATCCCGGGAGGAGTATACAATGAGCAGTTCTTC.

This clone occurred once. This chain joins TRBV19 and TRBJ1-1, with D tentatively TRBD1 (6 bases). The CDR3 totals 11 residues. Germline CDR1 is LNHDA and CDR2 is SQIVND (reference sequence). The germline V and J ends were trimmed by 6 bases and 7 bases, with 9 bases remaining between them. Here the CDR3 DNA reads TGTGCCAGTAGAACCAGGGGTGAAGCTTTCTTT. Its protein is CASRTRGEAFF.

The chain links TRBV5-1 to TRBJ2-1, with TRBD2 identical over 14 bases. V shed 0 bases and J 7 bases; nucleotides not matched to a gene: 6. Germline assignment: CDR1 SGHRS and CDR2 YFSETQ. The length of the CDR3 is 17 residues. CDR3 bases: TGCGCCAGCAGCTTGGGGCCTGGACTAGCGGGGGGAAATGAGCAGTTCTTC. Amino acids: CASSLGPGLAGGNEQFF.

V and J are TRBV4-1 and TRBJ1-2, with D possibly matching TRBD1 (6 bases). Trimming left V 4 bases short and J 8 bases short, with 20 bases between. The CDR3 is 15 amino acids. Germline values: CDR1 MGHRA, CDR2 YSYEKL. This CDR3 is CASSRSRGAPQGYTF. The CDR3 DNA reads TGCGCCAGCAGCCGGTCCAGGGGAGCTCCTCAGGGCTACACCTTC.

V gene TRBV19 combines with J gene TRBJ1-4, with TRBD1 matching over 7 bases. V dropped 4 bases and J dropped 0; count of bases not matched to a gene: 11. The germline V gene has CDR1 LNHDA and CDR2 SQIVND (reference sequence). The CDR3 spans 18 residues. CDR3 residues: CASSNRDSNPPTNEKLFF. CDR3 bases: TGTGCCAGTAGTAACCGGGACAGCAACCCCCCAACTAATGAAAAACTGTTTTTT.

The chain couples TRBV5-4 to TRBJ2-3; 7 positions match TRBD2. This CDR3 contains 16 residues. V was clipped by 2 bases and J by 2 bases; unmatched bases: 8. The germline gives CDR1 SGHNT, CDR2 YYREEE (reference sequence). The CDR3 DNA is TGTGCCAGCAGCTTCTCTTTCGGGGGGAACACAGATACGCAGTATTTT. Its translation: CASSFSFGGNTDTQYF.

CDR3 in DNA: TGCGCCAGCACGTACCGGGGGTCGGTCACAGATACGCAGTATTTT. Translated, it gives CASTYRGSVTDTQYF. The V gene is TRBV5-1, the J gene TRBJ2-3; perhaps TRBD2 as D (6 bases). The CDR3 runs to 15 residues. Germline CDR1 and CDR2: SGHRS and YFSETQ. Between the trimmed V and J ends, which lost 6 bases and 2 bases, there was a span of 16 bases. The full variable domain, rest sourced from reference TRBV5-1 and TRBJ2-3, is KAGVTQTPRYLIKTRGQQVTLSCSPISGHRSVSWYQQTPGQGLQFLFEYFSETQRNKGNFPGRFSGRQFSNSRSEMNVSTLELGDSALYLCASTYRGSVTDTQYFGPGTRLTVL.

The gene calls are TRBV11-2 and TRBJ1-2; D call uncertain. The germline V gene encodes CDR1 SGHAT and CDR2 FQNNGV. V lost 1 base, J lost 7 bases, and 16 bases lay in between. There are 15 residues in the CDR3. CDR3 coding DNA: TGTGCCAGCAGCTTAGGGCCAGGTTCGGCGCGTGGCTACACCTTC. It specifies CASSLGPGSARGYTF. The full variable domain, completed using reference TRBV11-2 and TRBJ1-2, is EAGVAQSPRYKIIEKRQSVAFWCNPISGHATLYWYQQILGQGPKLLIQFQNNGVVDDSQLPKDRFSAERLKGVDSTLKIQPAKLEDSAVYLCASSLGPGSARGYTFGSGTRLTVV.

This clone showed up just once. The chain employs TRBV28 and TRBJ1-5; D is unclear. CDR1 MDHEN and CDR2 SYDVKM come from the germline V gene. V dropped 3 bases and J dropped 5 bases, with 8 bases sitting between them. The CDR3 loop spans 13 amino acids. CDR3 nucleotides: TGTGCCAGCAGTTTCGAGGGATATCAGCCCCAGCATTTT. Translation: CASSFEGYQPQHF.

V usage is TRBV2 and J usage is TRBJ1-4, with no clear D. The CDR3 is 13 amino acids. V shed 6 bases and J shed 6 bases, with 11 bases lying between them. The V gene's germline CDR1 is SNHLY and CDR2 FYNNEI. CDR3 bases: TGTGCCAGCAGGGAGAACAGAGATGAAAAACTGTTTTTT. Protein product: CASRENRDEKLFF.

This clone was seen a single time. This chain connects TRBV25-1 to TRBJ1-1; tentative D call: TRBD1 (5 bases). Germline V CDR1 and CDR2: MGHDK, SYGVNS. The CDR3 has 13 amino acids. The V gene lost 2 bases and the J gene lost 6 bases, with 10 bases spanning the gap. CDR3 sequence reads: CASSEMGLAEAFF. The DNA for the CDR3 is TGTGCCAGCAGTGAAATGGGACTCGCTGAAGCTTTCTTT.

The chain recombines TRBV6-5 with TRBJ2-5; the D gene is possibly TRBD1 (6 bases). There are 15 residues in the CDR3. Between the trimmed V and J ends, which lost 2 bases and 1 base, there was a span of 11 bases. In germline, CDR1 is MNHEY, CDR2 SVGAGI. This CDR3 is CASSYVGASQETQYF. In DNA, the CDR3 is TGTGCCAGCAGTTACGTGGGGGCCTCCCAAGAGACCCAGTACTTC.

This chain links TRBV25-1 with TRBJ2-7; the match to TRBD1 covers 8 bases. V shed 3 bases and J 1 base; nucleotides not matched to a gene: 5. The CDR3 has 15 amino acids. Looked up from germline, CDR1 is MGHDK and CDR2 is SYGVNS. CDR3 residues: CASSDLRTGSYEQYF. CDR3 DNA: TGTGCCAGCAGTGACCTGAGGACAGGGTCCTACGAGCAGTACTTC.

The chain couples TRBV18 to TRBJ1-2; D gene unclear. This CDR3 is built from 15 residues. Trimming removed 0 bases at V and 0 bases at J, with 8 bases between. The V gene's germline CDR1 is KGHSH and CDR2 LQKENI. This CDR3 reads CASSPPDEANYGYTF. The CDR3 DNA reads as TGTGCCAGCTCACCACCGGACGAAGCTAACTATGGCTACACCTTC.

This rearrangement joins TRBV7-4 to TRBJ1-2; no clear D. Trimming removed 4 bases at V and 10 bases at J, with 19 bases between. Germline values: CDR1 SGHVT, CDR2 SQSDAQ. The CDR3 has 14 amino acids. CDR3 amino acids: CASSWRWQSWDYTF. CDR3 nucleotide sequence: TGTGCCAGCAGCTGGAGGTGGCAGAGCTGGGACTACACCTTC.

The chain has TRBV6-2 or TRBV6-3 and TRBJ2-2; TRBD1 might be the D (6 bases). This CDR3 region has 16 residues. Germline assignment: CDR1 MNHEY and CDR2 SVGEGT. Trimming shortened V by 6 bases and J by 7 bases, and 21 bases separated the two germline ends. This CDR3 is CASRPSGTRFVGELFF. The CDR3 coding sequence is TGTGCCAGCAGGCCTTCTGGGACACGATTCGTCGGGGAGCTGTTTTTT.

This chain links TRBV30 with TRBJ2-1; 13 nucleotides line up with TRBD2. In germline, CDR1 is GTSNPN, CDR2 SVGIG (reference sequence). This CDR3 contains 14 residues. V was clipped by 5 bases and J by 3 bases; unmatched bases: 1. Here the CDR3 reads CAWGTSGVYNEQFF. In DNA form, the CDR3 reads TGTGCCTGGGGGACTAGCGGGGTCTACAATGAGCAGTTCTTC.

The chain combines TRBV19 with TRBJ1-3, with D unresolved. V lost 10 bases and J 4 bases, leaving 17 bases between the germline ends. CDR3 length: 14 amino acids. Germline CDR1 is LNHDA and CDR2 is SQIVND (reference sequence). Here the CDR3 reads CATTPLLGGNTIYF. Written as DNA, the CDR3 is TGTGCCACTACACCACTACTCGGAGGAAACACCATATATTTT.

CDR3 in amino acids: CASSLSQDRGDEQYF. The CDR3 DNA reads TGTGCCAGCAGCTTATCGCAGGACAGGGGTGACGAGCAGTACTTC. The chain joins TRBV7-9 to TRBJ2-7, with 9 bases aligning to TRBD1. Per germline, CDR1 SEHNR and CDR2 FQNEAQ (reference sequence). The CDR3 totals 15 residues. With V trimmed by 2 bases and J by 5 bases, 7 bases remained unmatched.

The V gene is TRBV5-1, the J gene TRBJ2-7, with TRBD2 identical over 9 bases. Germline CDR1 SGHRS, CDR2 YFSETQ. The V segment lost 3 bases and the J segment 2 bases; nucleotides outside the gene matches: 12. This CDR3 has 17 amino acids. CDR3 region: CASSSHGSGRIPYEQYF. The CDR3 DNA reads TGCGCCAGCAGCTCACACGGTAGCGGGAGAATCCCCTACGAGCAGTACTTC. The complete variable domain, with remaining parts taken from reference TRBV5-1 and TRBJ2-7, reads KAGVTQTPRYLIKTRGQQVTLSCSPISGHRSVSWYQQTPGQGLQFLFEYFSETQRNKGNFPGRFSGRQFSNSRSEMNVSTLELGDSALYLCASSSHGSGRIPYEQYFGPGTRLTVT.